Following are 21 T cell receptor beta chains from one sample sequenced in a study of CD8+ T cells in alopecia areata (dated by TCRdb to the late 2010s). The library was produced with the immunoSEQ multiplex PCR assay. RNA was extracted from all samples and reverse transcribed into cDNA as template for TCR sequencing. Drawn from immuneACCESS, this table holds only the in-frame rearrangements with V and J called that TCRdb kept. Clones are partly lost; checked studies trace under half to an unresolved V gene and leave the rest unexplained. The table gives some 2,000 clones for this sample, with none occurring only once. Over 40% of the sample belongs to the ten largest clones. The sample was lesional skin. All receptors come from a C3H/HeJ mouse with alopecia areata. The MHC haplotype carried by mice of this strain is H2-k.

This clone appeared a few times. These gene names are mouse names. The CDR3 region is CSSSDRGGTGQLYF. Partial CDR3 DNA: TGTAGTTCTAGCGACAGGGGCGGCACCGGG. The chain combines TRBV30 with TRBJ2-2; 8 bases map to TRBD1. With the read ending 4 residues before the CDR3 end, the germline J gene is used to fill in that end. The CDR3 loop spans 14 amino acids. V was pared by 3 bases and J by 4 bases, with 4 bases of the junction left unmatched. Germline-derived CDR1 and CDR2 are SQVVS and ANEGSEA.

Many counts were recorded for this clone. Germline and genes here are mouse. The observed sequence ends 4 residues before the CDR3 terminus, with the missing tail filled in from the germline J gene. The V and J genes are TRBV13-1 and TRBJ1-1; TRBD1 might be the D (6 bases). Germline V gives CDR1 NSHNY, CDR2 SYGAGN. The CDR3 is 15 residues long. Between the trimmed V and J ends, which lost 3 bases and 3 bases, there was a span of 15 bases. The CDR3 bases that were read are TGTGCCAGCAGTGGGGGGGGGCGCGGGGACACA. Amino acids: CASSGGGRGDT. In full, the CDR3 reads CASSGGGRGDTEVFF.

In its sample, this clone was seen many times. The listed genes are named as in mouse. The read comes to an end 4 residues before the CDR3 does, leaving the germline J gene to fill in the end. The V gene is TRBV13-1, the J gene TRBJ1-1; 7 positions match TRBD1. The V and J ends lost 0 bases and 3 bases, in that order; junction bases with no gene match: 2. The CDR3 runs to 14 residues. Germline V gene data show CDR1 as NSHNY and CDR2 as SYGAGN. This CDR3 reads CASSDEGAHTEVFF. The sequenced part of the CDR3 DNA is TGTGCCAGCAGTGATGAGGGGGCGCACACA.

This clone came up many times. Gene names and germline refer to mouse. The read is 4 residues too short to cover the CDR3 end, so that end is filled in from the germline J gene. V is TRBV13-2 and J is TRBJ1-1, with 8 bases aligning to TRBD1. The ends lost 2 bases at V and 1 base at J; junction bases unmatched: 4. The germline CDR1 and CDR2 sequences are NNHNN and SYGAGS (reference sequence). This CDR3 is built from 15 residues. CDR3: CASGEPGTGNTEVFF. The sequenced part of the CDR3 DNA is TGTGCCAGCGGTGAGCCCGGGACAGGGAACACA.

This clone came up many times. At residue 15, TCRdb's protein disagrees with the DNA translation; the protein shown here derives from the DNA. The gene names here belong to mouse. The DNA ends 3 residues before the CDR3 does, and the rest of the CDR3 is filled in from the germline J gene. This sequence joins TRBV14 and TRBJ1-3; TRBD1 matches at 7 bases. The junction had 10 bases not matched to a gene; V was cut back by 1 base and J by 0 bases. The CDR3 length is 18 residues. The germline CDR1 and CDR2 sequences are SGHDT and FRDEAV. The CDR3 protein is CASSFGQATRNSGNTLYF. The sequenced CDR3 bases are TGTGCCAGCAGTTTCGGACAGGCCACAAGAAATTCTGGAAATACG.

Comment on this clone: Since a far larger clone is one base different, this is likely a read error. The gene names given are mouse names. The observed sequence ends 4 residues before the CDR3 terminus, with the missing tail filled in from the germline J gene. Other DNA sequences in the sample encode the same CDR3. The chain couples TRBV13-3 to TRBJ2-1; TRBD2 matches at 10 bases. V shed 3 bases, J shed 3 bases, and the junction held 3 bases outside the gene matches. The CDR3 is 15 amino acids. CDR1 and CDR2 from the germline V gene are NNHDY and SYVADS. The DNA read from the CDR3 is TGTGCCAGCAGTGGGACTGGGGGCGCCTATGCT. It specifies CASSGTGGAYA. The entire CDR3 protein reads CASSGTGGAYAEQFF.

In its sample, this clone was seen many times. Gene names refer to mouse genes. The CDR3 end is not reached by the read, which stops 4 residues before it; the germline J gene fills it in. The chain joins TRBV19 to TRBJ1-1; D possibly corresponds to TRBD1 (6 bases). CDR1 and CDR2 (germline): FNHDT, SITEND (reference sequence). The CDR3 is 14 residues long. CDR3 region: CASSIRQAGTEVFF. The covered CDR3 bases are TGTGCCAGCAGTATACGACAGGCGGGAACA.

This clone was detected ten times or more. Genes and germline come from the mouse. From the germline J gene comes the end of the CDR3, since the read stops 4 residues before it. The rearrangement links TRBV1 to TRBJ2-7; D is ambiguous. Germline V gene sequence: CDR1 NSQYPW, CDR2 LRSPGD (reference sequence). The CDR3 contains 12 residues. CDR3 bases read: TGCACCTGCAGTGCAGTGACTTAT. Translating it yields CTCSAVTY. The full CDR3 reads CTCSAVTYEQYF.

At least ten counts were recorded for this clone. At residue 9, TCRdb's protein disagrees with the DNA translation; the protein shown here derives from the DNA. The germline and genes are mouse ones. The CDR3 protein is CASSDYQGSLYF. The DNA read from the CDR3 is TGTGCCAGCAGTGATTACCAGGGATCG. V is TRBV13-1 and J is TRBJ1-3; TRBD1 might be the D (5 bases). The CDR3 end is not reached by the read, which stops 3 residues before it; the germline J gene fills it in. Germline V lookup: CDR1 NSHNY, CDR2 SYGAGN. The CDR3 contains 12 residues.

Details on this clone: The gene names given are mouse names. The CDR3 extends 4 residues past the end of the read, so its final part is completed from the germline J gene. This rearrangement joins TRBV3 to TRBJ2-4, with 9 bases that match TRBD2. V lost 6 bases and J lost 2; bases outside the gene matches: 9. The CDR3 runs 16 residues. Germline V gives CDR1 SNHLY, CDR2 FYNGKV (reference sequence). CDR3 bases read: TGTGCCAGCAGTGATGACCTGGGGGGGGCTCAAAAC. This codes for CASSDDLGGAQN. The CDR3 reads in full as CASSDDLGGAQNTLYF. Drawing the rest from reference TRBV3 and TRBJ2-4, the complete variable domain is GPKVLQIPSHQIIDMGQMVTLNCDPVSNHLYFYWYKQILGQQMEFLVNFYNGKVMEKSKLFKDQFSVERPDGSYFTLKIQPTALEDSAVYFCASSDDLGGAQNTLYFGAGTRLSVL.

This clone was picked up many times. The listed TCRdb protein conflicts with the DNA translation at residue 9, and the protein shown is translated directly from the DNA. Mouse names are used for the genes. The read ends 3 residues shy of where the CDR3 ends; the end is completed using the germline J gene. This rearrangement joins TRBV31 to TRBJ1-6; D not resolved. TRBJ1-6 is classed as an ORF, of uncertain function. Between the trimmed V and J ends, which lost 0 bases and 5 bases, there was a span of 2 bases. The CDR3 has 12 residues. From germline, CDR1 is GKSSPN and CDR2 SITVG. The CDR3 sequence: CAWSLNNSPLYF. The sequenced CDR3 bases are TGTGCCTGGAGTCTGAATAATTCGCCC.

There are many counts of this clone. Gene names and germline refer to mouse. The read ends 4 residues before the CDR3 terminus; that terminus is restored from the germline J gene. The chain employs TRBV13-2 and TRBJ1-2; possible D gene TRBD1, 6 bases. CDR3 length equals 14 residues. The V gene's germline CDR1 is NNHNN and CDR2 SYGAGS (reference sequence). Incomplete CDR3 DNA: TGTGCCAGCGGTGATCGGGGGGCGCTTCCC. This encodes CASGDRGALP. The full CDR3 is CASGDRGALPDYTF.

On this clone: Genes and germline come from the mouse. With the read ending 4 residues before the CDR3 end, the germline J gene is used to fill in that end. This chain joins TRBV20 and TRBJ2-1, with 10 bases aligning to TRBD1. This CDR3 has 13 residues. Germline assignment: CDR1 GFQATS and CDR2 STVNSAI. V trimming: 3 bases; J trimming: 6 bases; junction bases outside the gene matches: 2. CDR3 bases read: TGTGGTGCTAGTGGGGACAGGGGTGCT. This sequence encodes CGASGDRGA. The full CDR3 sequence reads CGASGDRGAEQFF.

Regarding this clone: The protein here is the DNA translation, as the TCRdb protein differs from it at residue 13. The gene names given are mouse names. Incomplete CDR3 DNA: TGTGCCAGCGGTGCCCGGGACAGCCCTTCTGGAAATACG. The encoded protein is CASGARDSPSGNT. The full CDR3 reads CASGARDSPSGNTLYF. The rearrangement uses TRBV13-2 and TRBJ1-3; TRBD1 aligns across 7 bases. The CDR3 end falls 3 residues outside the read, so it is completed with the germline J gene. The CDR3 consists of 16 residues. CDR1 NNHNN and CDR2 SYGAGS come from the germline V gene (reference sequence). Trimming at V came to 3 bases and at J to 0 bases, leaving 6 bases not matched to a gene.

This clone showed up many times. Gene and germline names: mouse. The read falls 4 residues short of the CDR3 end, and the missing part is taken from the germline J gene. The V call is TRBV16, the J call TRBJ2-5, with TRBD1 matching 8 bases. CDR1 SGHSA and CDR2 FRNQAP come from the germline V gene. This CDR3 region has 16 residues. This chain's CDR3 is CASSLDLWQGADTQYF. CDR3 DNA, as far as it was read: TGTGCAAGCAGCTTAGATCTGTGGCAGGGGGCGGAC. The entire variable domain, with the rest obtained from reference TRBV16 and TRBJ2-5, is as follows: NAGVIQTPRHKVTGKGQEATLWCEPISGHSAVFWYRQTIVQGLEFLTYFRNQAPIDDSGMPKERFSAQMPNQSHSTLKIQSTQPQDSAVYLCASSLDLWQGADTQYFGPGTRLLVL.

This clone was counted ten times or more. The germline and genes are mouse ones. From the germline J gene comes the end of the CDR3, since the read stops 4 residues before it. The genes are TRBV13-2 and TRBJ1-4; TRBD1 aligns across 11 bases. V lost 0 bases and J lost 5; bases outside the gene matches: 0. From germline, CDR1 is NNHNN and CDR2 SYGAGS (reference sequence). This CDR3 is 15 amino acids long. The sequenced part of the CDR3 DNA is TGTGCCAGCGGTGATGGGGACAGGGGGAACGAA. Its translation: CASGDGDRGNE. The CDR3 in its entirety is CASGDGDRGNERLFF.

This clone came up a few times. A read error is the likely source, as a far larger clone sits one nucleotide away. Here the gene names and germline are mouse. The read ends 4 residues before the CDR3 terminus; that terminus is restored from the germline J gene. Other nucleotide sequences in the sample specify the same CDR3. The V call is TRBV13-2, the J call TRBJ1-4; TRBD1 might be the D (6 bases). This CDR3 comprises 16 residues. Germline values: CDR1 NNHNN, CDR2 SYGAGS (reference sequence). V dropped 2 bases and J dropped 2 bases, with 13 bases sitting between them. The CDR3 loop is CASGEPDRISNERLFF. The DNA read from the CDR3 is TGTGCCAGCGGTGAGCCGGACAGAATCTCCAACGAA.

In regard to this clone: With a much larger clone just one base away, this may be a read error. Here the gene names and germline are mouse. The read gets to within 4 residues of the CDR3 end, and the germline J gene fills in the rest. The V and J genes are TRBV13-3 and TRBJ2-7, with a weak D call TRBD1 (7 bases). Germline assignment: CDR1 NNHDY and CDR2 SYVADS. The V end lost 2 bases, the J end lost 0 bases, and 15 bases lay between the germline ends. The CDR3 totals 16 residues. The CDR3 protein is CASSEGAGGSSYEQYF. Partial CDR3 DNA: TGTGCCAGCAGTGAAGGGGCAGGGGGGAGCTCCTAT.

This clone was recorded at least ten times. The gene symbols are mouse symbols. The read stops 4 residues short of the end of the CDR3; the missing end is completed from the germline J gene. V is TRBV5 and J is TRBJ1-1; 10 nucleotides match TRBD1. The CDR3 has 15 residues. With V trimmed by 5 bases and J by 4 bases, 7 bases remained unmatched. Germline V gene sequence: CDR1 LGHNA, CDR2 YNLKQL (reference sequence). Incomplete CDR3 DNA: TGTGCCAGCAGCAGGGACAGGGGAAAGGGCACA. Its translation is CASSRDRGKGT. The CDR3 as a whole reads CASSRDRGKGTEVFF.

This clone was found many times. The gene names given are mouse names. Read data end 4 residues before the CDR3 end; the end is taken from the germline J gene. V usage is TRBV31 and J usage is TRBJ2-7; 9 bases are shared with TRBD1. In germline, CDR1 is GKSSPN, CDR2 SITVG. This CDR3 has 15 residues. CDR3 sequence reads: CAWSPPGQGPYEQYF. The CDR3 DNA, read in part, is TGTGCCTGGAGTCCTCCGGGACAGGGCCCTTAT.

This clone appeared many times. Gene names and germline refer to mouse. The sequenced fragment ends 4 residues before the CDR3 boundary, so the rest is inferred from the germline J gene. The rearrangement uses TRBV13-2 and TRBJ2-7, with TRBD2 identical over 8 bases. Looked up from germline, CDR1 is NNHNN and CDR2 is SYGAGS (reference sequence). The CDR3 runs to 14 residues. CDR3 amino acids: CASGDAHWGYEQYF. The DNA read from the CDR3 is TGTGCCAGCGGTGATGCACACTGGGGGTAT.